Measured by frequency, the clone carrying this T cell receptor (beta chain) is medium-sized. Its antigen is currently unknown. The data belong to a study of T cell clusters in autoimmune cytopenias. Broader study findings: Primary autoimmune cytopenia patients seemingly lacked the physiological T cell clusters found in healthy donors.

One tube held mixed TRB-A and TRB-B primer pools for touch-down PCR. For each CDR3 protein, TCRdb gives one entry from its re-call of the multiplex PCR reads, without DNA. This sample's table reports 7,000 or so distinct CDR3 sequences. TRB was amplified from roughly 0.25 ug of peripheral blood genomic DNA per sample. Another study also made use of these data, one on T cell repertoires in aging, cancer and after chemotherapy. This second study says: In each cancer cohort, median generation probability increased across chemotherapy, suggesting thymic output rebounded.

Source material: peripheral blood. The clonotype originates from a human donor in good health.

The chain's CDR3 is CASQGSGQSYEQYF. The rearrangement uses TRBV19 and TRBJ2-7; TCRdb's assignment of TRBD1 cannot be checked, as there is no DNA. CDR1 and CDR2 from the germline V gene are LNHDA and SQIVND (reference sequence). CDR3 size: 14 residues. The whole variable domain, remainder taken from reference TRBV19 and TRBJ2-7, is DGGITQSPKYLFRKEGQNVTLSCEQNLNHDAMYWYRQDPGQGLRLIYYSQIVNDFQKGDIAEGYSVSREKKESFPLTVTSAQKNPTAFYLCASQGSGQSYEQYFGPGTRLTVT.